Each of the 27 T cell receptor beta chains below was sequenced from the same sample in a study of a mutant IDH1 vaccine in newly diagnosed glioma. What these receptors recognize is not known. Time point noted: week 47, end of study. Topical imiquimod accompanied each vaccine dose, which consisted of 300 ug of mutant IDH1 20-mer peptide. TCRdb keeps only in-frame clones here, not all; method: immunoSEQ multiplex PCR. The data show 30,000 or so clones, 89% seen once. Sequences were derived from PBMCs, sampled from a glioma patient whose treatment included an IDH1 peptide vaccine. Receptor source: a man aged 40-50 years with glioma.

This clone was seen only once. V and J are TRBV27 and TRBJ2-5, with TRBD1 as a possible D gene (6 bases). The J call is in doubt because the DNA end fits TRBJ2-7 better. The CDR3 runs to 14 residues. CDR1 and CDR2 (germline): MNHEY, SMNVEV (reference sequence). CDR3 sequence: CASSYRAQIYEQYF. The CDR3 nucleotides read TGTGCCAGCAGTTACAGGGCTCAGATCTACGAGCAGTACTTC.

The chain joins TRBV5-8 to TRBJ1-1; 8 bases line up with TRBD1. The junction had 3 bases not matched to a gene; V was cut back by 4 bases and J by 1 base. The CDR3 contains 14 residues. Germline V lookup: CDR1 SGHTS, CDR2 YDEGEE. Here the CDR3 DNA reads TGTGCCAGCAGCATTGGACAGGGGAACACTGAAGCTTTCTTT. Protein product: CASSIGQGNTEAFF.

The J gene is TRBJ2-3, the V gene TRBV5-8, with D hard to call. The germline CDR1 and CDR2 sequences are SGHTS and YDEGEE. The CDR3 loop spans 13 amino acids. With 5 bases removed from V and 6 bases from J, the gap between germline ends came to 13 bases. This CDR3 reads CASRRHGSDTQYF. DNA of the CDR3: TGTGCCAGCAGAAGACACGGATCGGATACGCAGTATTTT.

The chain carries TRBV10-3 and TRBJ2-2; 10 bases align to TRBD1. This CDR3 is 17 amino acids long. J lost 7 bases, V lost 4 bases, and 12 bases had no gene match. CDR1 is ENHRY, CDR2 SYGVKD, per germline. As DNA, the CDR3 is TGTGCCATCAGTGGAGAGGAGACAGGGGGCTTTATCGGGGAGCTGTTTTTT. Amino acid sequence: CAISGEETGGFIGELFF.

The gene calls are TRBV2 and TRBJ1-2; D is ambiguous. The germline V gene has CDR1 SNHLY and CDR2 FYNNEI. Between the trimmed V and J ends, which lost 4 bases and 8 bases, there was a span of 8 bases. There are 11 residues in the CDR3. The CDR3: CASSGWRGYTF. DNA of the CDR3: TGTGCCAGCAGTGGATGGAGGGGCTACACCTTC.

The CDR3 loop reads CASTGTRSNSPLHF. As DNA, the CDR3 is TGTGCCAGCACTGGGACAAGATCGAATTCACCCCTCCACTTT. The chain couples TRBV2 to TRBJ1-6, with a possible D match to TRBD1 (6 bases). Trimming pared 7 bases from V and 7 bases from J, leaving 14 bases between. The CDR3 spans 14 residues. Germline V CDR1 and CDR2: SNHLY, FYNNEI.

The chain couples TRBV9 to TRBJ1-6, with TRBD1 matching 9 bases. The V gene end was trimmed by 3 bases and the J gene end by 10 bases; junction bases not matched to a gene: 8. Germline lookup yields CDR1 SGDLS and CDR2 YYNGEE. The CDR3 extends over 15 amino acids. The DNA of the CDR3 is TGTGCCAGCAGCGACGCCGGGACAGGGTTATCACCCCTCCACTTT. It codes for CASSDAGTGLSPLHF.

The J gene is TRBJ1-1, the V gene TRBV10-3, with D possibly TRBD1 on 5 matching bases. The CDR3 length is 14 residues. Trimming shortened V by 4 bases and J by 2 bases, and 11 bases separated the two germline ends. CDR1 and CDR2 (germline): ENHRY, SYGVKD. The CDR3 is CAISGDGGNTEAFF. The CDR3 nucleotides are TGTGCCATCAGTGGGGACGGTGGAAACACTGAAGCTTTCTTT.

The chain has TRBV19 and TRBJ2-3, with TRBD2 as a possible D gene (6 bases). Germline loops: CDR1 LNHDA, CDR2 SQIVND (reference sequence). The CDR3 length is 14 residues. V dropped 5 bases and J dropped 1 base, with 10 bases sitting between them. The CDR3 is CASSHPGGTDTQYF. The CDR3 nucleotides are TGTGCCAGTAGTCATCCGGGGGGCACAGATACGCAGTATTTT.

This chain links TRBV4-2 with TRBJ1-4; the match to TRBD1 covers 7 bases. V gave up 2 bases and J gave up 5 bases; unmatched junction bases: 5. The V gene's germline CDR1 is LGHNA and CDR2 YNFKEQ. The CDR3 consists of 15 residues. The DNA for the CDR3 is TGTGCCAGCAGCCAACAGACAGGGCCAAATGAAAAACTGTTTTTT. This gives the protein CASSQQTGPNEKLFF.

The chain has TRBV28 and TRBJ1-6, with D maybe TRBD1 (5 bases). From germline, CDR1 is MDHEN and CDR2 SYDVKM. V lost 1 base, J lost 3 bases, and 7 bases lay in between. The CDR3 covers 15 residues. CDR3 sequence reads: CASSLSTDYNSPLHF. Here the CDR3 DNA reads TGTGCCAGCAGTTTATCGACAGACTATAATTCACCCCTCCACTTT.

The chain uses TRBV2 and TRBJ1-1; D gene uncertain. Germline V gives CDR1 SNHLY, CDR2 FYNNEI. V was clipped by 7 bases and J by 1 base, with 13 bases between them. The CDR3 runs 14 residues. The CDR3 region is CASTLRTENTEAFF. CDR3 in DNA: TGTGCCAGCACCTTAAGGACGGAGAACACTGAAGCTTTCTTT.

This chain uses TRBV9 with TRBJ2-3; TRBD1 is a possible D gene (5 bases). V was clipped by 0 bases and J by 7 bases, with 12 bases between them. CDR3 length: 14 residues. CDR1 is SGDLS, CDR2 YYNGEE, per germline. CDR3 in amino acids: CASSVDPGPNTQYF. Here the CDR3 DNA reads TGTGCCAGCAGCGTAGACCCAGGGCCAAATACGCAGTATTTT.

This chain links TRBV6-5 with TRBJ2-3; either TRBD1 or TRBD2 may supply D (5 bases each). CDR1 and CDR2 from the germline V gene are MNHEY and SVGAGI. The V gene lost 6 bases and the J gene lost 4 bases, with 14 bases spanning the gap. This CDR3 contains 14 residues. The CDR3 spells CASSYGARADTQYF. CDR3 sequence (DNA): TGTGCCAGCAGCTACGGGGCCCGCGCAGATACGCAGTATTTT.

CDR3 region: CASSYDRGPDTQYF. As DNA, the CDR3 is TGTGCCAGCAGTTACGATCGAGGTCCAGATACGCAGTATTTT. This chain connects TRBV6-5 to TRBJ2-3; D remains unclear. Deletions cut 2 bases from V and 4 bases from J, with 10 bases between. Looked up from germline, CDR1 is MNHEY and CDR2 is SVGAGI. The CDR3 has 14 residues.

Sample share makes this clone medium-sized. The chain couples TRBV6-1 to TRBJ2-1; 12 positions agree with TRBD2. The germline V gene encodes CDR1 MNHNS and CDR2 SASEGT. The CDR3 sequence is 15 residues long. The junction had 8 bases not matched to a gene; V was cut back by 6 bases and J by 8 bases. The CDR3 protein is CASRALAGGLDEQFF. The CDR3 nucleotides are TGTGCCAGCAGGGCACTAGCGGGAGGACTCGATGAGCAGTTCTTC.

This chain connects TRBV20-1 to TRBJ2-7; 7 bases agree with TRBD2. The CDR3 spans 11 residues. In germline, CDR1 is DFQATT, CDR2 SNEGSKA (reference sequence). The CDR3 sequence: CRALLANEQYF. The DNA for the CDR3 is TGCAGGGCATTACTAGCGAACGAGCAGTACTTC.

The CDR3 sequence is CASSYTGRSGNTIYF. In DNA, the CDR3 is TGTGCCAGCAGCTACACCGGGAGATCTGGAAACACCATATATTTT. The chain employs TRBV11-2 and TRBJ1-3; D remains ambiguous. The V gene lost 4 bases and the J gene lost 1 base, with 11 bases spanning the gap. Germline-derived CDR1 and CDR2 are SGHAT and FQNNGV. There are 15 residues in the CDR3. The variable domain in full, with the rest retrieved from reference TRBV11-2 and TRBJ1-3, is EAGVAQSPRYKIIEKRQSVAFWCNPISGHATLYWYQQILGQGPKLLIQFQNNGVVDDSQLPKDRFSAERLKGVDSTLKIQPAKLEDSAVYLCASSYTGRSGNTIYFGEGSWLTVV.

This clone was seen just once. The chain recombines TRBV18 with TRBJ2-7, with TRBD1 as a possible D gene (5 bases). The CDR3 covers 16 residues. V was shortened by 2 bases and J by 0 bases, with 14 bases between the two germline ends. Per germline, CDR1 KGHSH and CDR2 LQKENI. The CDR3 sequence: CASSPNSSGRSYEQYF. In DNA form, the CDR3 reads TGTGCCAGCTCACCAAATTCGTCAGGGCGCTCCTACGAGCAGTACTTC.

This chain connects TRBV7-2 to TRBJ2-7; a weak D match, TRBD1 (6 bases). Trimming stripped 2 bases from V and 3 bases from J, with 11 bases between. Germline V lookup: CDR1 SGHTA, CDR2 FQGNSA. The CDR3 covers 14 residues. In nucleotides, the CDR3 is TGTGCCAGCAGCTTATACAACAGGGTCTACGAGCAGTACTTC. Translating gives CASSLYNRVYEQYF.

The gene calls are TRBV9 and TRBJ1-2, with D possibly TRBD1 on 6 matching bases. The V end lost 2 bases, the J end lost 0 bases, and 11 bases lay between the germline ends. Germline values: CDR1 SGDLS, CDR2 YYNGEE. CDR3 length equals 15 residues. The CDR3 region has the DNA TGTGCCAGCAGCGTTAAACAGGGTCCTAACTATGGCTACACCTTC. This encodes CASSVKQGPNYGYTF.

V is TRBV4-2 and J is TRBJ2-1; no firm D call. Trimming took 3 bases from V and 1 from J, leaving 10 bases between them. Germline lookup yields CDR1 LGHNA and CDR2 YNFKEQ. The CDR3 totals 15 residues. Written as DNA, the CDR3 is TGTGCCAGCAGCCAGCCAATGGGTTCCTACAATGAGCAGTTCTTC. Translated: CASSQPMGSYNEQFF.

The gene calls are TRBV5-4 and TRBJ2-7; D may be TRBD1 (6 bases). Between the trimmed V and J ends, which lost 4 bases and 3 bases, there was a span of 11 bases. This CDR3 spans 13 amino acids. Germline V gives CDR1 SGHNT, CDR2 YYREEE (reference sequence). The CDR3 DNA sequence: TGTGCCAGCAGCCAGGGACACGACTACGAGCAGTACTTC. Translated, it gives CASSQGHDYEQYF.

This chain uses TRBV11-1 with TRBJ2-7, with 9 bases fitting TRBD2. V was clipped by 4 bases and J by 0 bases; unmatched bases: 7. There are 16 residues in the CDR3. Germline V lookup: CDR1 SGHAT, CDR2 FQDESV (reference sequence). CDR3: CASSSLSGRSSYEQYF. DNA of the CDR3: TGTGCCAGCAGCTCCCTAAGCGGGAGGAGCTCCTACGAGCAGTACTTC. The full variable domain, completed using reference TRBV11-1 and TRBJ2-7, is EAEVAQSPRYKITEKSQAVAFWCDPISGHATLYWYRQILGQGPELLVQFQDESVVDDSQLPKDRFSAERLKGVDSTLKIQPAELGDSAMYLCASSSLSGRSSYEQYFGPGTRLTVT.

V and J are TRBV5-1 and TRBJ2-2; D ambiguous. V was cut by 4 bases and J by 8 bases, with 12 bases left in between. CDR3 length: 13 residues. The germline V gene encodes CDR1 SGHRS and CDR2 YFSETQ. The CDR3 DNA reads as TGCGCCAGCAGCGTGATCGGATCTGGGGAGCTGTTTTTT. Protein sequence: CASSVIGSGELFF. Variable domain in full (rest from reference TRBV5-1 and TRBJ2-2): KAGVTQTPRYLIKTRGQQVTLSCSPISGHRSVSWYQQTPGQGLQFLFEYFSETQRNKGNFPGRFSGRQFSNSRSEMNVSTLELGDSALYLCASSVIGSGELFFGEGSRLTVL.

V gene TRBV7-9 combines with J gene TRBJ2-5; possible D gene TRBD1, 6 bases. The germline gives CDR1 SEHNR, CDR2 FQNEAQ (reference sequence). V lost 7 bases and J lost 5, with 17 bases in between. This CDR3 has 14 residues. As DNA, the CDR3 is TGTGCCAGCACCATGGCCCAGGGGTCGGAGACCCAGTACTTC. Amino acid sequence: CASTMAQGSETQYF.

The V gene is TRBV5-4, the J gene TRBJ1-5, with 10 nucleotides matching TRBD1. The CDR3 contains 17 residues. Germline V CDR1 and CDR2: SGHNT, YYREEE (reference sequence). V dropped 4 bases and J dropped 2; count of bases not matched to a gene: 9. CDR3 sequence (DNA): TGTGCCAGCAGCCCCGGTCCCGGGACAGGGGGCAATCAGCCCCAGCATTTT. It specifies CASSPGPGTGGNQPQHF.